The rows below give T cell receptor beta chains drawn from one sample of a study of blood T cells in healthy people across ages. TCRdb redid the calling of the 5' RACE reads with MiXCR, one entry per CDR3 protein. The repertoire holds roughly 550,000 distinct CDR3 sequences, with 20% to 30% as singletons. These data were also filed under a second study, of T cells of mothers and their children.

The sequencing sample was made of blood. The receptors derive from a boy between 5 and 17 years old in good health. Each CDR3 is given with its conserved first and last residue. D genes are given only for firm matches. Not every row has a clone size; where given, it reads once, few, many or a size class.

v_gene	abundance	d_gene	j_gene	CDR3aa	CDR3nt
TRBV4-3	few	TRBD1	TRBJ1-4	CASSQDPSDRGRANEKLFF	TGCGCCAGCAGCCAAGACCCCTCGGACAGGGGGCGGGCTAATGAAAAACTGTTTTTT
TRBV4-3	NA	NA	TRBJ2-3	CASSQEVLALTDTQYF	TGCGCCAGCAGCCAAGAAGTATTAGCGCTAACAGATACGCAGTATTTT
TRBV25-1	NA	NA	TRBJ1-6	CVAVGSANSPLHF	TGTGTCGCGGTTGGGAGTGCTAATTCACCCCTCCACTTT
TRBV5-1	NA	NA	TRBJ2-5	CASSRVTGETQNF	TGCGCCAGCAGCCGGGTCACGGGCGAGACCCAGAACTTC
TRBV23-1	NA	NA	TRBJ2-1	CASSHFRQAQWIGWIPGQFF	TGCGCCAGCAGTCACTTCAGACAGGCCCAATGGATAGGGTGGATCCCGGGGCAGTTCTTC
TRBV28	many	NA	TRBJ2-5	CASTLAGLETQYF	TGTGCCAGCACCCTCGCGGGGTTAGAGACCCAGTACTTC
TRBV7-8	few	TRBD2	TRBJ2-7	CASSLEGTSGRWQYF	TGTGCCAGCAGCTTAGAGGGGACTAGCGGGAGGTGGCAGTACTTC
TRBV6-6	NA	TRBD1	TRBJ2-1	CATLDRAGEQFF	TGTGCCACCCTGGACAGGGCAGGTGAGCAGTTCTTC
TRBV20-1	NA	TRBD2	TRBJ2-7	CSAIRLAGGLSYEQYF	TGCAGCGCCATCAGACTAGCGGGAGGCCTATCCTACGAGCAGTACTTC
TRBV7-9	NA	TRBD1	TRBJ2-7	CAGSAGTGPSYEQYF	TGTGCCGGCAGCGCGGGGACAGGGCCCTCCTACGAGCAGTACTTC
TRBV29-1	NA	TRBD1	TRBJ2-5	CSVEYGTGQETQYF	TGCAGCGTTGAGTACGGGACAGGGCAAGAGACCCAGTACTTC
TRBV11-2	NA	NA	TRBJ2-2	CASSKGGNLSPGELFF	TGTGCCAGCAGCAAGGGGGGGAATCTGTCCCCCGGGGAGCTGTTTTTT
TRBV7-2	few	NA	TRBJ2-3	CASSPPQGDTQCF	TGTGCCAGCAGTCCCCCGCAGGGAGATACGCAGTGTTTT